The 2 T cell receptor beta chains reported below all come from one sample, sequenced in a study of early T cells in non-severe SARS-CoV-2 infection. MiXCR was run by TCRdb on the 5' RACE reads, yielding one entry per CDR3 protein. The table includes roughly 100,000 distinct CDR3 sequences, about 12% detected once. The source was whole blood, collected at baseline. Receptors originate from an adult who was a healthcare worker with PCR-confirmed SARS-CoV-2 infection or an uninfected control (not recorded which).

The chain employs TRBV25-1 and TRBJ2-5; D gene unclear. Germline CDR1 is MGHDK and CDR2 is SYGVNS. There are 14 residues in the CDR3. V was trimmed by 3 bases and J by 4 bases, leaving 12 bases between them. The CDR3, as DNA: TGTGCCAGCAGTGATTCCAGGCCGTTAGAGACCCAGTACTTC. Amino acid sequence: CASSDSRPLETQYF.

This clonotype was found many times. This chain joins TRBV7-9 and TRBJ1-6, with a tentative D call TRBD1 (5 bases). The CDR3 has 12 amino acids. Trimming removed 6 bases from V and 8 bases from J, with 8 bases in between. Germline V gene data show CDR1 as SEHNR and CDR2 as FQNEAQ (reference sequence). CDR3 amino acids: CASRGGDSPLHF. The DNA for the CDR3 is TGTGCCAGCAGGGGGGGTGATTCACCCCTCCACTTT.